The 3 T cell receptor beta chains listed next were all sequenced from one sample in a study of STAT3 mutations in large granular lymphocyte leukemia. The study, taken as a whole, reports: Every T-LGLL patient had at least one immunodominant TCRbeta clonotype.

TCRdb keeps only in-frame clones here, not all; method: immunoSEQ multiplex PCR. The sample yields about 13,000 clones, more than 75% seen once. Antigens of these TCRs are unknown. What was sequenced was peripheral blood mononuclear cells. These receptors came from a man in his forties with T-cell large granular lymphocyte leukemia. Some clones in this sample may be carry-over from other donors' samples.

The V call is TRBV18, the J call TRBJ2-5; TRBD1 matches 7 bases. This CDR3 has 12 amino acids. J was trimmed by 2 bases and V by 8 bases; bases with no gene match: 2. Germline V gene data show CDR1 as KGHSH and CDR2 as LQKENI. DNA of the CDR3: TGTGCCAGCCGACAGGGACAAGAGACCCAGTACTTC. Amino acids: CASRQGQETQYF.

The chain carries TRBV5-6 and TRBJ1-5, with a weak D call TRBD1 (5 bases). This CDR3 region has 12 residues. The ends were cut back, 0 bases at V and 7 bases at J, with 5 bases in the middle. Germline loops: CDR1 SGHDT, CDR2 YYEEEE. The chain's CDR3 is CASSLGDQPQHF. CDR3 nucleotide sequence: TGTGCCAGCAGCTTGGGGGACCAGCCCCAGCATTTT.

This sequence joins TRBV4-1 and TRBJ2-2, with 7 bases matching TRBD1. The CDR3 sequence is 15 residues long. Germline loops: CDR1 MGHRA, CDR2 YSYEKL. Unmatched junction bases numbered 8, after V lost 5 bases and J lost 5 bases. The CDR3 sequence is CASSKGALETGELFF. CDR3 DNA: TGCGCCAGCAGCAAGGGGGCGCTGGAAACCGGGGAGCTGTTTTTT.